This passage covers 7 T cell receptor beta chains from one sample sequenced in a study of cytomegalovirus exposure and HLA in healthy donors. 60 Vbeta and 13 Jbeta primers were used in PCR. Data came from immunoSEQ multiplex PCR; TCRdb stores just in-frame clones and leaves some out. The sample contains some 130,000 clones, around 80% of which appear only once. The sample was PBMCs. Receptors were obtained from a man younger than 30 in good health and CMV-seronegative.

The chain links TRBV25-1 to TRBJ2-1, with TRBD2 matching 8 bases. The CDR3 extends over 15 amino acids. Germline CDR1 and CDR2: MGHDK and SYGVNS. Trimming took 3 bases from V and 6 from J; bases not matched to a gene: 7. CDR3 in DNA: TGTGCCAGCAGTGATAGCGGGAACCCGGTCAATGAGCAGTTCTTC. Its protein is CASSDSGNPVNEQFF.

The chain recombines TRBV23-1 with TRBJ2-7; tentatively, D is TRBD2 (5 bases). Being an ORF, TRBV23-1 has a function that is uncertain. V lost 3 bases and J 3 bases, leaving 12 bases between the germline ends. The CDR3 loop spans 14 amino acids. CDR3 sequence reads: CASSHRGYLYEQYF. Written as DNA, the CDR3 is TGCGCCAGCAGTCACCGGGGATACCTCTACGAGCAGTACTTC.

The sample holds a few counts of this clone. V gene TRBV29-1 combines with J gene TRBJ2-5; a weak D match, TRBD1 (7 bases). TRBJ2-7 matches the DNA end more closely, so the J call is doubtful. The CDR3 is 13 residues long. Germline CDR1 and CDR2: SQVTM and ANQGSEA. DNA of the CDR3: TGCAGCGCCAAACACAGGGGCGGGGACGAGCAGTACTTC. Protein product: CSAKHRGGDEQYF.

This chain joins TRBV29-1 and TRBJ2-3; 7 bases match TRBD2. Germline assignment: CDR1 SQVTM and CDR2 ANQGSEA. This CDR3 has 14 residues. The V and J ends lost 6 bases and 1 base, in that order; junction bases with no gene match: 7. The CDR3 loop is CSVVGGSRTDTQYF. DNA for the CDR3: TGCAGCGTCGTTGGCGGGAGCCGCACAGATACGCAGTATTTT.

The chain has TRBV7-9 and TRBJ2-5, with TRBD2 matching over 7 bases. This CDR3 has 18 residues. From germline, CDR1 is SEHNR and CDR2 FQNEAQ (reference sequence). J gave up 1 base and V 1 base, and 12 bases lay outside the gene matches. CDR3 amino acids: CASSLGVGSSGLQETQYF. For the CDR3, the DNA is TGTGCCAGCAGCTTAGGGGTGGGGTCTAGCGGCCTCCAAGAGACCCAGTACTTC.

This clone was found once. The V gene is TRBV19, the J gene TRBJ1-1, with unresolved D. Trimming shortened V by 5 bases and J by 2 bases, and 12 bases separated the two germline ends. This CDR3 is 14 amino acids long. Germline V CDR1 and CDR2: LNHDA, SQIVND (reference sequence). The CDR3 loop is CASSLRETNTEAFF. Here the CDR3 DNA reads TGTGCCAGTAGTTTGAGAGAGACAAACACTGAAGCTTTCTTT.

In this sample, this clone turned up a few times. As DNA, the CDR3 is TGCGCCAGCAGCCAAGATCCCTTTCGGGGGGGGCAAGAGACCCAGTACTTC. It specifies CASSQDPFRGGQETQYF. The rearrangement links TRBV4-1 to TRBJ2-5, with 8 bases aligning to TRBD2. CDR3 length: 17 amino acids. After removal of 0 bases from V and 2 bases from J, the junction contained 8 bases not matched to a gene. Germline V CDR1 and CDR2: MGHRA, YSYEKL.